This T cell receptor (beta chain) is drawn from a study of blood T cell repertoires in COVID-19. Study-level background: The United States, Italy and Spain provided the acute and convalescent COVID-19 samples. PBMCs, B-cell-depleted T cells, or T cells provided the cDNA or gDNA that made up the material.

How the authors handled the data: From reference gene primer amplification, estimates of nucleated cell counts were derived. Only in-frame clones appear in the TCRdb table, and some are missing; sequencing was by immunoSEQ multiplex PCR. D and trimming come from the DNA, and the V and J calls and clone size come from that table. Of 300,000 to 450,000 clones in the sample, more than 85% are singletons; the top ten hold 2.5% to 3.5%. Germline V gene lookup returns CDR1 SGHRS and CDR2 YFSETQ. This CDR3 comprises 14 residues. V shed 3 bases and J 6 bases; nucleotides not matched to a gene: 2. The chain is built from TRBV5-1 and TRBJ2-1, with 11 positions matching TRBD2. The sequence was obtained from a human donor in a cohort sampled during active COVID-19. The sequenced sample was peripheral blood. The DNA of the CDR3 is TGCGCCAGCAGCTATGGGACTAGCGGCAATGAGCAGTTCTTC. Its protein product is CASSYGTSGNEQFF.